Listed below are T cell receptor beta chains from one sample, sequenced in a study of CD8 T cells in Susac syndrome. TCRdb reprocessed the immunoSEQ multiplex PCR reads with MiXCR, giving one entry per CDR3 protein. The sample contains roughly 110,000 distinct CDR3 sequences, about 93% of which appear only once. The sequenced material came from CD4+ T cells from PBMCs. The receptors come from a human donor in good health. The CDR3 runs from the conserved cysteine through the conserved F or W. A D gene is named only where the DNA matches it firmly. Clone size is not always given. Where it is, it says once, few, many or a class for expanded clones.

-,15,TRBJ1-1,TRBD1,TRBV6-5,TGTGCCAGCAGTGCCAGACAGGGGGGAGACACTGAAGCTTTCTTT,CASSARQGGDTEAFF
-,19,TRBJ2-1,TRBD2,TRBV7-9,TGTGCCAGCAGCTTACAATCCTCCCGGGAGGCCCTACCCTACAATGAGCAGTTCTTC,CASSLQSSREALPYNEQFF
once,14,TRBJ1-1,-,TRBV20-1,TGCAGTGCTAGGGCGGAAGGGCGGGGCGGCGGAGCTTTCTTT,CSARAEGRGGGAFF
-,14,TRBJ1-2,-,TRBV5-1,TGCGCCAGCAGCTTGGATGAGGGCCACTATGGCTACACCTTC,CASSLDEGHYGYTF
-,16,TRBJ1-1,-,TRBV13,TGTGCCAGCAGCTTAGAACACAGGCGTCTAAGCACTGAAGCTTTCTTT,CASSLEHRRLSTEAFF
-,15,TRBJ2-2,-,TRBV2,TGTGCCAGCGCAAAAAGACGGACGAACACCGGGGAGCTGTTTTTT,CASAKRRTNTGELFF
-,14,TRBJ1-4,TRBD1,TRBV20-1,TGCAGCCCCGGGGGGGGACAGCCTAATGAAAAACTGTTTTTT,CSPGGGQPNEKLFF
-,16,TRBJ1-6,-,TRBV24-1,TGTGCCACCAGTGATGGCCGAGACAGCTATAATTCACCCCTCCACTTT,CATSDGRDSYNSPLHF
-,14,TRBJ2-1,-,TRBV29-1,TGCAGCGTTGTGGCAGCGGGTCGAGGGAATGAGCAGTTCTTC,CSVVAAGRGNEQFF
-,10,TRBJ2-7,TRBD1,TRBV6-2/TRBV6-3,TGTGCCAGCGGATTACCGGGACAGGACTTC,CASGLPGQDF
-,16,TRBJ1-1,-,TRBV19,TGTGCCAGTAGCCAGCGATCTGTACAGGGGAACACTGAAGCTTTCTTT,CASSQRSVQGNTEAFF
-,15,TRBJ1-5,-,TRBV19,TGTGCCAGTAGTATAATGGGGGAGAGCAATCAGCCCCAGCATTTT,CASSIMGESNQPQHF
-,16,TRBJ2-3,-,TRBV14,TGTGCCAGCAGCCAAGAGCGCCTCGGAGGGGGAGATACGCAGTATTTT,CASSQERLGGGDTQYF
-,17,TRBJ2-2,TRBD1,TRBV7-3,TGTGCCAGCAGCCCTCCAACGTCCGGGACAGGGTCCGGGGAGCTGTTTTTT,CASSPPTSGTGSGELFF
-,15,TRBJ1-1,-,TRBV6-2/TRBV6-3,TGTGCCAGCAGCCTCGGCTGGGGAGCCAATTTAAAGGCTTTCTTT,CASSLGWGANLKAFF
-,13,TRBJ2-7,-,TRBV27,TGTGCCAGCAGTTTGACCCCCGTCGACGAGCAGTACTTC,CASSLTPVDEQYF
once,12,TRBJ1-2,-,TRBV2,TGTGCCAGTTCCGGGGCAGGGCGAAGCTACACCTTC,CASSGAGRSYTF
-,13,TRBJ1-3,TRBD1,TRBV6-5,TGTGCCAGCTGGGACAGGGAAGGAAACACCATATATTTT,CASWDREGNTIYF
-,14,TRBJ1-1,-,TRBV3-1,TGTGCCAGCAGCCAAGCAGGGAGGGGGACTGAAGCTTTCTTT,CASSQAGRGTEAFF
-,14,TRBJ1-3,-,TRBV19,TGTGCCAGTATGCGACGGGACTCTGGAAACACCATATATTTT,CASMRRDSGNTIYF
-,14,TRBJ1-1,-,TRBV29-1,TGCAGCGTTTTCCTTGCGGTGGGGGCCACTGAAGCTTTCTTT,CSVFLAVGATEAFF
once,13,TRBJ1-6,-,TRBV7-9,TGTGCCAGCAGCGTCGACAGCTTTTCACCCCTCCACTTT,CASSVDSFSPLHF
-,11,TRBJ2-1,-,TRBV29-1,TGCAGCGTTGAAGTCTGGGATGAGCAGTTCTTC,CSVEVWDEQFF
-,19,TRBJ2-1,TRBD2,TRBV24-1,TGTGCCACCAGTGACCTAGCCCTGAGTAGCGGGGGGGCAGGCAATGAGCAGTTCTTC,CATSDLALSSGGAGNEQFF
-,12,TRBJ2-1,-,TRBV30,TGTGCCTGGAGTGCTGGGAAGGGTGAGCAGTTCTTC,CAWSAGKGEQFF
-,12,TRBJ2-7,-,TRBV13,TGTGCCAGCAGCTTACAAGGATCCGAGCAGTACTTC,CASSLQGSEQYF
-,14,TRBJ1-1,-,TRBV7-2,TGTGCCAGCAGCCGAGACAGGACCTACACTGAAGCTTTCTTT,CASSRDRTYTEAFF
-,16,TRBJ1-4,-,TRBV6-1,TGTGCCAGCAGGGTCGCAGTGGCAGCCTCTAATGAAAAACTGTTTTTT,CASRVAVAASNEKLFF
-,15,TRBJ1-2,TRBD1,TRBV5-1,TGCGCCAGCAGCTCCGGACAGGGGGCGCTTGGGGGCTACACCTTC,CASSSGQGALGGYTF
-,16,TRBJ1-2,TRBD1,TRBV7-2,TGTGCCAGCAGCTTAGCCCGACAGGGATTCGGCTATGGCTACACCTTC,CASSLARQGFGYGYTF
-,15,TRBJ2-3,-,TRBV29-1,TGCAGCGTTGCTGGAGGGATGGGGTTCACAGATACGCAGTATTTT,CSVAGGMGFTDTQYF
-,17,TRBJ2-1,TRBD1,TRBV25-1,TGTGCCAGCAGTGAATACCCAGGGACAGGGGGCCCCGATGAGCAGTTCTTC,CASSEYPGTGGPDEQFF
-,15,TRBJ1-4,-,TRBV19,TGTGCCAGTAGTATCCCAACAGGACGTAATGAAAAACTGTTTTTT,CASSIPTGRNEKLFF
-,16,TRBJ2-1,-,TRBV4-3,TGCGCCAGCAGCCAAGACCGCGCGGGTGGCTACAATGAGCAGTTCTTC,CASSQDRAGGYNEQFF
-,16,TRBJ1-2,TRBD1,TRBV10-2,TGCGCCAGCAGTGAGTCGAGGACAGGGGCGAACTATGGCTACACCTTC,CASSESRTGANYGYTF
once,14,TRBJ2-7,-,TRBV6-5,TGTGCCAGCAGTTATCGTGGACCGGAGTACGAGCAGTACTTC,CASSYRGPEYEQYF
-,15,TRBJ1-5,TRBD1,TRBV7-2,TGTGCCAGCAGCGCACCGGGACAGGCTCATCAGCCCCAGCATTTT,CASSAPGQAHQPQHF
-,16,TRBJ2-7,-,TRBV7-2,TGTGCCAGCAGCCCCAGGGACCGGGCCAATAGCTACGAGCAGTACTTC,CASSPRDRANSYEQYF
-,13,TRBJ1-1,-,TRBV19,TGTGCCAGTAGTTTTTCCAGGGAAGCTGAAGCTTTCTTT,CASSFSREAEAFF
-,17,TRBJ2-1,TRBD2,TRBV3-1,TGTGCCAGCAGCCTCCGCGGGAGCGGGAGCTCCTACAATGAGCAGTTCTTC,CASSLRGSGSSYNEQFF
-,18,TRBJ2-1,-,TRBV6-1,TGTGCCAGCAGTGAAAGGCTTGGCCGGGGTCAAACCTACAATGAGCAGTTCTTC,CASSERLGRGQTYNEQFF
once,12,TRBJ1-2,TRBD1,TRBV20-1,TGCAGTGCTTACCGACAGGGGGTCGGCTACACCTTC,CSAYRQGVGYTF
-,14,TRBJ1-1,-,TRBV19,TGTGCCAGTGGTATTACAGGAGTGAACACTGAAGCTTTCTTT,CASGITGVNTEAFF